These 11 T cell receptor beta chains share one sample of origin, sequenced in a study of human T cells and chemical hapten exposure. TCRdb reprocessed the RACE reads with MiXCR, giving one entry per CDR3 protein. The sample lists under 60,000 distinct CDR3 sequences; roughly 11% were seen once. As to time point: patch test 1, 2 weeks after DPC sensitization. Treatment given: therapeutic diphenylcyclopropenone sensitization with weekly scalp DPC. Whole blood that had not been fractionated was the source of extracted total RNA. Material: whole blood, obtained in connection with sensitization to the hapten diphenylcyclopropenone (DPC). These receptors all come from a woman between 40 and 50 years old with alopecia areata. Some clones in this sample may be carry-over from other donors' samples.

Only one count was recorded for this clonotype. The chain is built from TRBV12-3 or TRBV12-4 and TRBJ2-5; the match to TRBD2 covers 12 bases. Losses at the gene ends were 6 bases for V and 0 bases for J; bases not matched to a gene: 11. This CDR3 is 18 amino acids long. CDR3: CASSPRLAGASYQETQYF. The CDR3 bases are TGTGCCAGCAGCCCTCGACTAGCGGGGGCCTCGTACCAAGAGACCCAGTACTTC.

This clonotype has a handful of counts. The chain recombines TRBV6-1 with TRBJ2-1; TRBD2 aligns across 8 bases. J gave up 2 bases and V 10 bases, and 13 bases lay outside the gene matches. CDR1 and CDR2 from the germline V gene are MNHNS and SASEGT. The CDR3 has 16 residues. DNA for the CDR3: TGTGCCACAAAGAAAATCGGGACTAGGCCCTACAATGAGCAGTTCTTC. Its protein product is CATKKIGTRPYNEQFF.

Ten or more counts support this clonotype. This chain connects TRBV21-1 to TRBJ2-1. TRBV21-1 is reported as a pseudogene. The CDR3 spans 18 residues. The CDR3 region is CASSFPFPDRHSNNEQFF. Written as DNA, the CDR3 is TGTGCCAGCAGCTTCCCATTCCCCGACCGACACTCAAACAATGAGCAGTTCTTC.

This chain joins TRBV20-1 and TRBJ1-3, with TRBD1 matching over 8 bases. The CDR3 length is 17 residues. Per germline, CDR1 DFQATT and CDR2 SNEGSKA (reference sequence). V was pared by 6 bases and J by 1 base, with 14 bases of the junction left unmatched. The CDR3: CSALGLAGGSSGNTIYF. As DNA, the CDR3 is TGCAGTGCCCTCGGGTTGGCAGGGGGCTCTTCTGGAAACACCATATATTTT.

This clonotype was picked up a small number of times. The gene calls are TRBV11-1 and TRBJ2-1; D remains ambiguous. Looked up from germline, CDR1 is SGHAT and CDR2 is FQDESV (reference sequence). The length of the CDR3 is 11 residues. V was trimmed by 6 bases and J by 8 bases, leaving 8 bases between them. For the CDR3, the DNA is TGTGCCAGCAGTTTGGCTGATGAGCAGTTCTTC. This gives the protein CASSLADEQFF.

This clonotype was counted a few times. The V call is TRBV4-2, the J call TRBJ2-5; the D gene is possibly TRBD2 (6 bases). Trimming took off 0 bases at V and 5 bases at J, with 16 bases between the two ends. Germline V gene data show CDR1 as LGHNA and CDR2 as YNFKEQ. The CDR3 is 16 residues long. CDR3 sequence: CASSQEGGKKGETQYF. In nucleotides, the CDR3 is TGTGCCAGCAGCCAAGAGGGGGGAAAGAAAGGGGAGACCCAGTACTTC.

The CDR3 region has the DNA TGCGCCAGCAGCTTTGAAGGGGGCAGCGGTGAAAAACTGTTTTTT. It codes for CASSFEGGSGEKLFF. This chain links TRBV5-1 with TRBJ1-4; 7 bases line up with TRBD1. This CDR3 comprises 15 residues. Germline CDR1 and CDR2: SGHRS and YFSETQ. The V segment lost 2 bases and the J segment 7 bases; nucleotides outside the gene matches: 8.

The chain combines TRBV7-9 with TRBJ2-7; 7 bases line up with TRBD1. V was pared by 4 bases and J by 3 bases, with 6 bases of the junction left unmatched. Per the germline V gene, CDR1 is SEHNR and CDR2 is FQNEAQ (reference sequence). This CDR3 has 14 residues. CDR3 protein: CASSSMGDSYEQYF. DNA of the CDR3: TGTGCCAGCAGCTCCATGGGGGACAGCTACGAGCAGTACTTC.

This clonotype was picked up many times. This chain joins TRBV10-2 and TRBJ2-7; D uncertain. V was cut by 1 base and J by 0 bases, with 1 base left in between. The CDR3 has 12 amino acids. CDR1 is WSHSY and CDR2 is SAAADI in the germline V gene. Here the CDR3 reads CASSEFSYEQYF. The CDR3 region has the DNA TGCGCCAGCAGTGAGTTCTCCTACGAGCAGTACTTC.

This clonotype appeared a single time. The chain couples TRBV28 to TRBJ2-7, with a weak D call TRBD1 (5 bases). CDR3 length: 14 amino acids. The V and J ends lost 3 bases and 1 base respectively, with 10 bases between them. Per the germline V gene, CDR1 is MDHEN and CDR2 is SYDVKM. CDR3 protein: CASSFKQASYEQYF. The CDR3 DNA sequence: TGTGCCAGCAGTTTCAAACAGGCTTCCTACGAGCAGTACTTC.

This clonotype was observed a handful of times. The chain employs TRBV6-5 and TRBJ2-1, with D tentatively TRBD1 or TRBD2 (5 bases each). Germline CDR1 is MNHEY and CDR2 is SVGAGI. The CDR3 loop spans 11 amino acids. V was shortened by 6 bases and J by 9 bases, with 9 bases between the two germline ends. The CDR3 nucleotides read TGTGCCAGCAGAGAGGGGACTGAGCAGTTCTTC. Amino acid sequence: CASREGTEQFF.